The entry below gives a single TCR beta chain sequence along with its context. Original processing methods: The authors estimated nucleated cell counts from reference gene primer amplification. Profiling relied on immunoSEQ multiplex PCR, and the TCRdb table lists in-frame clones only, not all of them. D and trimming were read from the DNA, whereas the V and J calls and clone size are those reported in that table. The sample shows over 150,000 clones, roughly 88% of them seen only once. This sample is drawn from a study of blood T cell repertoires in COVID-19. Across the study: Sources were T cells, B-cell-depleted T cells, or PBMCs; the material itself was cDNA or gDNA.

The CDR3 runs 15 residues. Trimming removed 8 bases at V and 9 bases at J, with 23 bases between. Germline V CDR1 and CDR2: MNHEY, SVGAGI. Material: PBMCs or T cells enriched from blood (not recorded which). This chain connects TRBV6-5 to TRBJ2-1; perhaps TRBD2 as D (6 bases). This TCR was recovered from a woman between 18 and 30 years old who had recovered from COVID-19. This CDR3 is CASRMLAQPGIEQFF. CDR3 coding DNA: TGTGCCAGCCGCATGCTAGCGCAACCTGGTATTGAGCAGTTCTTC.